Given below is one T cell receptor (beta chain) in context. This CDR3 contains 13 residues. With 3 bases clipped from V and 5 bases from J, the junction kept 4 bases outside the gene matches. CDR1 is SGDLS, CDR2 YYNGEE, per germline. Authors' processing steps: How many nucleated cells were present was estimated from reference gene primer amplification. Clones were read by immunoSEQ multiplex PCR, and TCRdb kept only the in-frame ones, dropping some. For V, J and clone size, that table is used; D and trimming come from the DNA. The sample lists roughly 120,000 clones; approximately 90% were seen once. This entry belongs to a study of blood T cell repertoires in COVID-19. Study overall: Samples taken during acute and convalescent COVID-19 were collected in the United States, Italy and Spain. PBMCs, B-cell-depleted T cells, or T cells provided the cDNA or gDNA that made up the material.

Sequenced sample: peripheral blood. The chain joins TRBV9 to TRBJ2-5, with TRBD2 matching over 7 bases. The TCR sequence derives from a woman in her 70s who had recovered from COVID-19. The chain's CDR3 is CASSGSGTETQYF. The CDR3 nucleotides read TGTGCCAGCAGCGGCAGCGGGACGGAGACCCAGTACTTC.